This is a list of T cell receptor beta chains from one sample in a study of blood T cell repertoires in COVID-19. Method: immunoSEQ multiplex PCR; TCRdb's copy keeps in-frame clones and lacks some. Found here are over 200,000 clones, roughly 90% of them singletons; the top ten hold around 0.7%. The source material was peripheral blood. These receptors were obtained from a human donor in a cohort sampled during active COVID-19. CDR3s include the opening cysteine and the closing phenylalanine or tryptophan. Each record gives: CDR3 DNA, CDR3 protein, D gene, V gene, clone size, J gene. A D gene is named only where the DNA matches it firmly. Clone size is not always given. Where it is, it says once, few, many or a class for expanded clones.

cdr3_nt: TGTGCCAGCAGCTACCGACAGGGGGATAATTCACCCCTCCACTTT
cdr3_aa: CASSYRQGDNSPLHF
d_call: TRBD1
v_call: TRBV9
clone_size: -
j_call: TRBJ1-6

cdr3_nt: TGCGCCAGCAGCCGCCTTGGTAGGAGCTCTGGAAACACCATATATTTT
cdr3_aa: CASSRLGRSSGNTIYF
d_call: -
v_call: TRBV4-3
clone_size: -
j_call: TRBJ1-3

cdr3_nt: TGCGCCAGCAGCCCGATCCTCCCAGGGGCCGGGGAGCTGTTTTTT
cdr3_aa: CASSPILPGAGELFF
d_call: -
v_call: TRBV4-1
clone_size: -
j_call: TRBJ2-2

cdr3_nt: TGTGCCAGCAGTAGGGACAGGGGAGTGAACTACGAGCAGTACTTC
cdr3_aa: CASSRDRGVNYEQYF
d_call: TRBD1
v_call: TRBV6-5
clone_size: -
j_call: TRBJ2-7

cdr3_nt: TGTGCCAGCAGCCAAGGACAGCCAAGCTACAATGAGCAGTTCTTC
cdr3_aa: CASSQGQPSYNEQFF
d_call: -
v_call: TRBV3-1/TRBV3-2
clone_size: few
j_call: TRBJ2-1

cdr3_nt: TGTGCCAGCAGTTTAAGGACAGGGGGAAGGGTCAATCAGCCCCAGCATTTT
cdr3_aa: CASSLRTGGRVNQPQHF
d_call: TRBD1
v_call: TRBV28
clone_size: -
j_call: TRBJ1-5

cdr3_nt: TGTGCCGGAGGGACAGGGAGTCTAGGTGAAAAACTGTTTTTT
cdr3_aa: CAGGTGSLGEKLFF
d_call: TRBD1
v_call: TRBV6-5
clone_size: -
j_call: TRBJ1-4

cdr3_nt: TGTGCCGCATCGGACAGGGCGAGGGATACGCAGTATTTT
cdr3_aa: CAASDRARDTQYF
d_call: TRBD1
v_call: TRBV6-5
clone_size: -
j_call: TRBJ2-3

cdr3_nt: TGTGCCAGCAGCCCCTTGGGGCACCTTGGCTACACCTTC
cdr3_aa: CASSPLGHLGYTF
d_call: -
v_call: TRBV7-2
clone_size: -
j_call: TRBJ1-2

cdr3_nt: TGTGCCAGCAGCCTGACTAGCGGGGGAGTGTACGAGCAGTACTTC
cdr3_aa: CASSLTSGGVYEQYF
d_call: TRBD2
v_call: TRBV7-2
clone_size: -
j_call: TRBJ2-7

cdr3_nt: TGTGCCATCAGTGGGGCGGGAGACACTGAAGCTTTCTTT
cdr3_aa: CAISGAGDTEAFF
d_call: -
v_call: TRBV10-3
clone_size: -
j_call: TRBJ1-1

cdr3_nt: TGTGCCAGCAGTTTACCCGGACAACTTCAAGAGACCCAGTACTTC
cdr3_aa: CASSLPGQLQETQYF
d_call: -
v_call: TRBV28
clone_size: -
j_call: TRBJ2-5

cdr3_nt: TGTGCCATCAGTGAGGATGCGGGGGCCAACGTCCTGACTTTC
cdr3_aa: CAISEDAGANVLTF
d_call: -
v_call: TRBV10-3
clone_size: -
j_call: TRBJ2-6

cdr3_nt: TGTGCCAGCAGTGAAGCGGGCGGAGTAGAGGGATTCTATGGCTACACCTTC
cdr3_aa: CASSEAGGVEGFYGYTF
d_call: -
v_call: TRBV6-1
clone_size: -
j_call: TRBJ1-2

cdr3_nt: TGCGCCAGCAGCCTTACCGGGACAGGAGGCTCTGGGGCCAACGTCCTGACTTTC
cdr3_aa: CASSLTGTGGSGANVLTF
d_call: TRBD1
v_call: TRBV5-1
clone_size: -
j_call: TRBJ2-6

cdr3_nt: TGTGCCTGGACCCCGGGACGAGGCAGGGGGGTCTATGGCTACACCTTC
cdr3_aa: CAWTPGRGRGVYGYTF
d_call: TRBD1
v_call: TRBV30
clone_size: -
j_call: TRBJ1-2

cdr3_nt: TGTGCCAGCAGCCCTGTTAATTCACCCCTCCACTTT
cdr3_aa: CASSPVNSPLHF
d_call: -
v_call: TRBV7-9
clone_size: -
j_call: TRBJ1-6

cdr3_nt: TGCAGTGCCCTCGGGGACACTGAAGCTTTCTTT
cdr3_aa: CSALGDTEAFF
d_call: -
v_call: TRBV20-1
clone_size: few
j_call: TRBJ1-1

cdr3_nt: TGTGCCAGTAGTAACAAGAACCGGGCAGGGGGGTTTTCCTACGAGCAGTACTTC
cdr3_aa: CASSNKNRAGGFSYEQYF
d_call: -
v_call: TRBV19
clone_size: -
j_call: TRBJ2-7

cdr3_nt: TGTGCCACCAGTGATTCAGGTGATGGCTACACCTTC
cdr3_aa: CATSDSGDGYTF
d_call: -
v_call: TRBV24-1
clone_size: once
j_call: TRBJ1-2

cdr3_nt: TGTGCCGCGAGTGGGGGGGTTGGGGGCGCAGCAGAGACCCAGTACTTC
cdr3_aa: CAASGGVGGAAETQYF
d_call: -
v_call: TRBV3-1/TRBV3-2
clone_size: -
j_call: TRBJ2-5

cdr3_nt: TGTGCCAGCAGCCCCGGGACAGGGCTCTACGAGCAGTACTTC
cdr3_aa: CASSPGTGLYEQYF
d_call: TRBD1
v_call: TRBV2
clone_size: -
j_call: TRBJ2-7

cdr3_nt: TGTGCCAGCAGCTTTCACCTCGCGGGGGACGTGTACGAGCAGTACTTC
cdr3_aa: CASSFHLAGDVYEQYF
d_call: TRBD2
v_call: TRBV5-6
clone_size: -
j_call: TRBJ2-7

cdr3_nt: TGTGCCAGCAGCCCGACTAGCCTGGGATCCTACGAGCAGTACTTC
cdr3_aa: CASSPTSLGSYEQYF
d_call: TRBD2
v_call: TRBV11-1
clone_size: -
j_call: TRBJ2-7

cdr3_nt: TGTGCCAGCAGCCTGGGACTAGCGGGAGGGCCAGATACGCAGTATTTT
cdr3_aa: CASSLGLAGGPDTQYF
d_call: TRBD2
v_call: TRBV11-1
clone_size: -
j_call: TRBJ2-3

cdr3_nt: TGCGCCAGCAGCCGGACTGCCGACAGGGCGTACGAGCAGTACTTC
cdr3_aa: CASSRTADRAYEQYF
d_call: TRBD1
v_call: TRBV4-1
clone_size: -
j_call: TRBJ2-7

cdr3_nt: TGTGCCAGCAGTGAGGGTCGTTTAGGGACAGGGGACGATGAGCAGTTCTTC
cdr3_aa: CASSEGRLGTGDDEQFF
d_call: TRBD1
v_call: TRBV6-1
clone_size: -
j_call: TRBJ2-1

cdr3_nt: TGCGCCAGCAGCCCTGGACAGGGAGGGAGCGACGAGCAGTACTTC
cdr3_aa: CASSPGQGGSDEQYF
d_call: -
v_call: TRBV5-1
clone_size: few
j_call: TRBJ2-7

cdr3_nt: TGTGCCAGCTCTCCCGAAGCGGTGGACGAGCAGTACTTC
cdr3_aa: CASSPEAVDEQYF
d_call: -
v_call: TRBV2
clone_size: -
j_call: TRBJ2-7

cdr3_nt: TGTGCCAGCAGCACCCGACAGGGGGCAGGTGAAAAACTGTTTTTT
cdr3_aa: CASSTRQGAGEKLFF
d_call: TRBD1
v_call: TRBV9
clone_size: -
j_call: TRBJ1-4

cdr3_nt: TGTGCCAGCAGCTCTCCCCCCCCGACAGGGTCGGGCGAGCAGTACTTC
cdr3_aa: CASSSPPPTGSGEQYF
d_call: TRBD1
v_call: TRBV5-4
clone_size: -
j_call: TRBJ2-7

cdr3_nt: TGTGCCAGCAAATCCCTCGGGGGAATCCGGAACAATGAGCAGTTCTTC
cdr3_aa: CASKSLGGIRNNEQFF
d_call: -
v_call: TRBV21-1
clone_size: -
j_call: TRBJ2-1

cdr3_nt: TGTGCCAGCAGCTTAGATCTCCGGCCCCTCCACTTT
cdr3_aa: CASSLDLRPLHF
d_call: -
v_call: TRBV7-9
clone_size: -
j_call: TRBJ1-6

cdr3_nt: TGTGCCAGCAACTCTATCGAACGGCAGGGAGTGGGGGGTGGCTACACCTTC
cdr3_aa: CASNSIERQGVGGGYTF
d_call: -
v_call: TRBV27
clone_size: -
j_call: TRBJ1-2

cdr3_nt: TGTGCCAGCAGCTTTGGACTAGCGGGAATATACAATGAGCAGTTCTTC
cdr3_aa: CASSFGLAGIYNEQFF
d_call: TRBD2
v_call: TRBV11-2
clone_size: -
j_call: TRBJ2-1

cdr3_nt: TGTGCCAGCAGCTTATGGAGGGGTACGCAGTATTTT
cdr3_aa: CASSLWRGTQYF
d_call: -
v_call: TRBV7-6
clone_size: -
j_call: TRBJ2-3

cdr3_nt: TGTGCCAGCAGCCCGGGACAGGGGGCGAGGGAGCTGTTTTTT
cdr3_aa: CASSPGQGARELFF
d_call: TRBD1
v_call: TRBV5-5
clone_size: -
j_call: TRBJ2-2

cdr3_nt: TGTGCCAGCAGCGTAGCGGGAGGGCCCTACGAGCAGTACTTC
cdr3_aa: CASSVAGGPYEQYF
d_call: TRBD2
v_call: TRBV27
clone_size: -
j_call: TRBJ2-7

cdr3_nt: TGTGCCAGTAGCAAGACTGACTACGAGCAGTACTTC
cdr3_aa: CASSKTDYEQYF
d_call: -
v_call: TRBV19
clone_size: -
j_call: TRBJ2-7

cdr3_nt: TGTGCCAGCAGCCCCGCGGGAGACTACACCTTC
cdr3_aa: CASSPAGDYTF
d_call: -
v_call: TRBV14
clone_size: -
j_call: TRBJ1-2